Below are 17 T cell receptor beta chains sequenced from a single sample in a study of blood T cell repertoires in COVID-19. Assay: immunoSEQ multiplex PCR; the TCRdb copy retains only in-frame clones and omits some. The sample yields 360,000 or so clones, under 85% seen once. The specimen was PBMCs or T cells enriched from blood (not recorded which). The source is a woman aged 45-65 years who had recovered from COVID-19.

V gene TRBV18 combines with J gene TRBJ2-7, with 7 bases fitting TRBD1. V shed 3 bases and J 5 bases; nucleotides not matched to a gene: 1. The CDR3 extends over 12 amino acids. CDR1 and CDR2 (germline): KGHSH, LQKENI. The CDR3 here is CASSPQGDEQYF. The CDR3, as DNA: TGTGCCAGCTCACCGCAGGGGGACGAGCAGTACTTC.

This chain connects TRBV30 to TRBJ1-5; D is perhaps TRBD1 (5 bases). The CDR3 is made up of 14 amino acids. CDR1 is GTSNPN and CDR2 is SVGIG in the germline V gene (reference sequence). V was clipped by 5 bases and J by 6 bases, with 17 bases between them. CDR3 sequence: CAWGGGTGVQPQHF. CDR3 coding DNA: TGTGCCTGGGGCGGAGGGACTGGGGTTCAGCCCCAGCATTTT.

This clone was recorded only once. The rearrangement links TRBV5-4 to TRBJ2-7, with D perhaps TRBD1 (5 bases). Trimming stripped 1 base from V and 4 bases from J, with 9 bases between. Germline V gene lookup returns CDR1 SGHNT and CDR2 YYREEE (reference sequence). The CDR3 is made up of 13 amino acids. The CDR3 is CASSLPDSYEQYF. The CDR3 coding sequence is TGTGCCAGCAGCTTGCCCGACAGTTACGAGCAGTACTTC.

This sequence joins TRBV20-1 and TRBJ1-5; TRBD1 matches at 8 bases. With V trimmed by 3 bases and J by 2 bases, 6 bases remained unmatched. CDR3 size: 15 residues. Germline V lookup: CDR1 DFQATT, CDR2 SNEGSKA (reference sequence). The CDR3: CSASQGAQGNQPQHF. The CDR3 region has the DNA TGCAGTGCTAGTCAGGGGGCGCAGGGCAATCAGCCCCAGCATTTT.

The chain employs TRBV3-1 (or the pseudogene TRBV3-2) and TRBJ2-2; 9 positions agree with TRBD2. From germline, CDR1 is LGHDT and CDR2 YNNKEL (reference sequence). The CDR3 runs to 17 residues. The junction had 10 bases not matched to a gene; V was cut back by 0 bases and J by 8 bases. The CDR3 region has the DNA TGTGCCAGCAGCCAAGACTTAGCGGGGGACATCGTGGGGGAGCTGTTTTTT. Its translation: CASSQDLAGDIVGELFF.

CDR3 DNA: TGCAGCGCAGGGAGCTCTGGAAACACCATATATTTT. Translated: CSAGSSGNTIYF. The chain links TRBV29-1 to TRBJ1-3, with D perhaps matching TRBD1 (5 bases). The V gene's germline CDR1 is SQVTM and CDR2 ANQGSEA. This CDR3 has 12 amino acids. Trimming took 7 bases from V and 0 from J, leaving 7 bases between them.

Concerning this clone: The junction does not match germline at one end; this may be a read error. This rearrangement joins TRBV7-9 to TRBJ2-5; 8 bases match TRBD1. From germline, CDR1 is SEHNR and CDR2 FQNEAQ (reference sequence). The CDR3 runs to 16 residues. This CDR3 is CANSLFRTGLLETQYF. The CDR3 DNA reads as TGTGCCAACAGCTTATTTCGGACAGGGTTATTAGAGACCCAGTACTTC.

The chain uses TRBV27 and TRBJ1-5; possibly TRBD1 for D (6 bases). Germline CDR1 is MNHEY and CDR2 is SMNVEV (reference sequence). V lost 1 base and J lost 7, with 11 bases in between. This CDR3 is built from 14 residues. CDR3 protein: CASSLWAGDQPQHF. CDR3 DNA: TGTGCCAGCAGTTTATGGGCAGGGGACCAGCCCCAGCATTTT.

This chain links TRBV27 with TRBJ1-4, with D possibly matching TRBD1 (6 bases). The germline V and J ends were trimmed by 3 bases and 8 bases, with 13 bases remaining between them. The CDR3 spans 14 residues. Per germline, CDR1 MNHEY and CDR2 SMNVEV (reference sequence). The DNA for the CDR3 is TGTGCCAGCAGTTTGCAGGGGAGAGGAGAAAAACTGTTTTTT. This gives the protein CASSLQGRGEKLFF.

The chain has TRBV6-5 and TRBJ1-1, with D unclear. The CDR3 has 15 residues. Germline V gene lookup returns CDR1 MNHEY and CDR2 SVGAGI. V was trimmed by 0 bases and J by 12 bases, leaving 20 bases between them. The CDR3 spells CASSYSLAERERTFF. The CDR3 DNA reads as TGTGCCAGCAGTTACTCCCTTGCCGAAAGGGAGAGAACTTTCTTT.

This chain uses TRBV12-3 or TRBV12-4 with TRBJ1-5; a weak D match, TRBD1 (6 bases). Trimming stripped 7 bases from V and 7 bases from J, with 11 bases between. This CDR3 comprises 12 residues. CDR3 nucleotide sequence: TGTGCCAGCAAACAGGGATTACAGCCCCAGCATTTT. This encodes CASKQGLQPQHF.

The rearrangement uses TRBV12-3 or TRBV12-4 and TRBJ2-4, with D perhaps TRBD2 (5 bases). The V gene lost 8 bases and the J gene lost 9 bases, with 11 bases spanning the gap. The length of the CDR3 is 11 residues. The CDR3 DNA follows: TGTGCCAGCGCAACTAGTCGCATTCAGTACTTC. Translation gives CASATSRIQYF.

The chain couples TRBV2 to TRBJ1-1, with D perhaps matching TRBD1 (6 bases). The CDR3 contains 16 residues. V lost 7 bases, J lost 1 base, and 19 bases lay in between. The V gene's germline CDR1 is SNHLY and CDR2 FYNNEI. The CDR3 coding sequence is TGTGCCAGCACTACGGTGACAGGCCTTTCGAACACTGAAGCTTTCTTT. Translation gives CASTTVTGLSNTEAFF.

A few counts support this clone. The V call is TRBV9, the J call TRBJ1-1; D is ambiguous. The CDR3 is made up of 15 amino acids. The germline V gene encodes CDR1 SGDLS and CDR2 YYNGEE. Trimming cost V 4 bases and J 1 base, with 14 bases left between them. CDR3 DNA sequence: TGTGCCAGCAGCCCGAGCATCTTATCGAACACTGAAGCTTTCTTT. This encodes CASSPSILSNTEAFF.

The V call is TRBV4-3, the J call TRBJ1-6, with a weak D call TRBD1 (6 bases). Per the germline V gene, CDR1 is LGHNA and CDR2 is YSLEER. This CDR3 is built from 16 residues. V lost 0 bases and J 6 bases, leaving 12 bases between the germline ends. The CDR3 sequence is CASSQDEGQTNSPLHF. CDR3 sequence (DNA): TGCGCCAGCAGCCAAGATGAAGGACAGACTAATTCACCCCTCCACTTT.

The chain has TRBV7-8 and TRBJ1-1; D is undetermined. In germline, CDR1 is SGHVS, CDR2 FQNEAQ. CDR3 size: 13 residues. V gave up 2 bases and J gave up 6 bases, with 10 bases separating them. The CDR3 loop is CASSLFTSPEAFF. The CDR3 coding sequence is TGTGCCAGCAGCTTATTTACATCCCCTGAAGCTTTCTTT.

This chain links TRBV29-1 with TRBJ1-2; D ambiguous. V lost 4 bases and J 3 bases, leaving 12 bases between the germline ends. The CDR3 length is 13 residues. Germline loops: CDR1 SQVTM, CDR2 ANQGSEA. In DNA form, the CDR3 reads TGCAGCGTTGGAGGCCCTTCGCACTATGGCTACACCTTC. It codes for CSVGGPSHYGYTF.